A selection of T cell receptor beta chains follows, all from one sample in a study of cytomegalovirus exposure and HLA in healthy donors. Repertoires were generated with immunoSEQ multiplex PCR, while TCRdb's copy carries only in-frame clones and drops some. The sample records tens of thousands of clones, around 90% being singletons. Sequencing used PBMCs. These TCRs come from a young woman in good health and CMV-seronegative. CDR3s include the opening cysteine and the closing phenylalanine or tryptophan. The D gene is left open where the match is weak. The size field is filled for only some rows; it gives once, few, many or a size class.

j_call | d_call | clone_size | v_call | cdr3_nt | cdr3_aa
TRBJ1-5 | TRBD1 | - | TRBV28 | TGTGCCAGCAGTTCAGGACAGGGCAGTCAGCCCCAGCATTTT | CASSSGQGSQPQHF
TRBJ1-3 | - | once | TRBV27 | TGTGCCAGCAGTTCACGTCTGGGCACTGGAAACACCATATATTTT | CASSSRLGTGNTIYF
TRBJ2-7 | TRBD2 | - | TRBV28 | TGTGCCAGCAGTTTCGACCTCCTAGCGGGGGGCTCCTACGAGCAGTACTTC | CASSFDLLAGGSYEQYF
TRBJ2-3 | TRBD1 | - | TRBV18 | TGTGCCAGCTCACCACTCCAGGGGGCGCGGAGCACAGATACGCAGTATTTT | CASSPLQGARSTDTQYF
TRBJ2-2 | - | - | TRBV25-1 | TGTGCCTCTACAGGCCCTTCAAACACCGGGGAGCTGTTTTTT | CASTGPSNTGELFF
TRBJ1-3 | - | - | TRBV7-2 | TGTGCCAGCAGCTTAGGGGGCGCTGGAAACACCATATATTTT | CASSLGGAGNTIYF
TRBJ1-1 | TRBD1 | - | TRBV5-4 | TGTGCCAGCAGCCGAGGGGGCGATACGACTGAAGCTTTCTTT | CASSRGGDTTEAFF
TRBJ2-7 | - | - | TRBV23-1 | TGCGCCAGCGGCCGGGACAGCGTTACCGACGGGGGCGAGCAGTACTTC | CASGRDSVTDGGEQYF
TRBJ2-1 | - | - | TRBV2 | TGTGCCAGCAGTGAACGGCGGGGATCGAGCTCCTACAATGAGCAGTTCTTC | CASSERRGSSSYNEQFF
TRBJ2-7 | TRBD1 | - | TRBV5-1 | TGCGCCAGCAGCACGACTGGACAGGTCCCCTACGAGCAGTACTTC | CASSTTGQVPYEQYF
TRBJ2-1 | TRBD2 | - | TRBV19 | TGTGCCAGTACTGGACTAGCGGGGTACAATGAGCAGTTCTTC | CASTGLAGYNEQFF
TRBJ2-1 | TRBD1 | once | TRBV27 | TGTGCCAGCAGTTCCAGAGGACAGGGGGCCTCCATTTGGGAGCAGTTCTTC | CASSSRGQGASIWEQFF
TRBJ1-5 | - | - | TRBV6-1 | TGTGCCAGCACGGGGGGCGGTCAGCCCCAGCATTTT | CASTGGGQPQHF
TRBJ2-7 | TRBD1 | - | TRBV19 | TGTGCCAGTAGTGCACCGGGACAGGGGTCCCCCTACGAGCAGTACTTC | CASSAPGQGSPYEQYF
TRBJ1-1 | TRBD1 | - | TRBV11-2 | TGTGCCAGCAGCTTAGAAATACAGGGGGTGAACACTGAAGCTTTCTTT | CASSLEIQGVNTEAFF
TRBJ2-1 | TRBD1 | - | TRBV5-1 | TGCGCCAGCAGCGGGACAGGGGGCGAATTAGGCAATGAGCAGTTCTTC | CASSGTGGELGNEQFF
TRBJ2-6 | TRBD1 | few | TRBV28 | TGTGCCAGCAGTTCCCCTGTAGGACAGGGGGCGATTGGGGCCAACGTCCTGACTTTC | CASSSPVGQGAIGANVLTF